The source of this T cell receptor (beta chain) is a study of T cells in tumors after PD-1 blockade. The wider study: No patient had prior checkpoint blockade, systemic immunosuppression, or radiotherapy within 4 weeks. Patients received pembrolizumab 200 mg every 3 weeks or cemiplimab 350 mg every 2 weeks. Some patients also took daily vismodegib 150 mg during anti-PD-1 treatment. On average, peripheral blood gave under 150,000 TCR templates and about 40,000 unique clonotypes.

Here immunoSEQ multiplex PCR was the method, and the copy in TCRdb shows in-frame clones only, minus some. The data hold under 40,000 clones, with roughly four fifths observed a single time. The germline V gene encodes CDR1 LNHNV and CDR2 YYDKDF (reference sequence). Trimming pared 1 base from V and 5 bases from J, leaving 8 bases between. The CDR3 has 13 residues. This specimen consisted of PBMCs, obtained after anti-PD-1 treatment. The sequence was collected from a human donor with basal cell carcinoma. This chain uses TRBV15 with TRBJ1-1, with a weak D call TRBD1 (5 bases). Written as DNA, the CDR3 is TGTGCCACCAGCAGAGTAGGGGAGACTGAAGCTTTCTTT. Its protein product is CATSRVGETEAFF.